These 27 T cell receptor beta chains were sequenced from one sample in a study of T cells expressing NK-cell markers. TCRdb reprocessed the 5' RACE reads; each CDR3 protein has one entry and no DNA is given. The sample's table shows 550,000 or so distinct CDR3 sequences. Sequenced sample: blood T cells: a sorted CD56 or NKG2C T cell subset, CD4+ or CD8+ T cells, or bulk PBMC T cells (not recorded which). These receptors all stem from a young man in good health.

V usage is TRBV19 and J usage is TRBJ2-1. Germline V CDR1 and CDR2: LNHDA, SQIVND (reference sequence). CDR3 length: 15 amino acids. CDR3 sequence: CASRNRQGLYNEQFF.

The chain couples TRBV7-8 to TRBJ2-1; the TRBD2 assignment by TCRdb is unverifiable without DNA. The CDR3 spans 18 residues. Germline values: CDR1 SGHVS, CDR2 FQNEAQ. The CDR3 loop reads CASSLVHLAGEAATEQFF.

The rearrangement joins TRBV7-2 to TRBJ2-7; TCRdb's D gene call, TRBD1, goes unchecked for lack of DNA. This CDR3 contains 13 residues. From germline, CDR1 is SGHTA and CDR2 FQGNSA. The CDR3 sequence is CASSLAAQVEQYF.

The rearrangement uses TRBV29-1 and TRBJ2-2. Germline V gene lookup returns CDR1 SQVTM and CDR2 ANQGSEA. CDR3 length equals 12 residues. The CDR3 region is CSVQDFTGELFF.

The rearrangement joins TRBV29-1 to TRBJ2-1; TCRdb's D call of TRBD2 is untestable without DNA. In germline, CDR1 is SQVTM, CDR2 ANQGSEA. This CDR3 is 14 amino acids long. This chain's CDR3 is CSVETSGRINEQFF.

The chain employs TRBV4-3 and TRBJ2-4; with no DNA, the TCRdb D assignment of TRBD1 cannot be verified. CDR1 and CDR2 (germline): LGHNA, YSLEER. CDR3 length equals 17 residues. The chain's CDR3 is CASSLIGQDLAKNIQYF.

The chain couples TRBV7-2 to TRBJ2-7; absent DNA, TCRdb's TRBD1 call cannot be checked. This CDR3 comprises 15 residues. The germline V gene encodes CDR1 SGHTA and CDR2 FQGNSA. CDR3 sequence reads: CASRPGPTGNYEQYF.

The chain carries TRBV7-3 and TRBJ2-1; TCRdb gives TRBD2 as the D gene, but with no DNA this cannot be confirmed. The CDR3 is 16 residues long. CDR1 and CDR2 (germline): SGHTA, FQGTGA. CDR3: CASSPSGLAEVYEQFF. The full variable domain, rest sourced from reference TRBV7-3 and TRBJ2-1, is GAGVSQTPSNKVTEKGKYVELRCDPISGHTALYWYRQSLGQGPEFLIYFQGTGAADDSGLPNDRFFAVRPEGSVSTLKIQRTERGDSAVYLCASSPSGLAEVYEQFFGPGTRLTVL.

The chain employs TRBV20-1 and TRBJ2-5; as DNA is missing, the TRBD1 call by TCRdb cannot be tested. CDR1 DFQATT and CDR2 SNEGSKA come from the germline V gene (reference sequence). The CDR3 consists of 18 residues. Here the CDR3 reads CSARVADWFQGSSETQYF.

The chain employs TRBV6-5 and TRBJ2-3. Germline V CDR1 and CDR2: MNHEY, SVGAGI. The CDR3 runs to 15 residues. The CDR3 spells CASRVLWGSTDTQYF.

This chain joins TRBV6-5 and TRBJ1-1; absent DNA, TCRdb's TRBD1 call cannot be checked. CDR3 length equals 15 residues. The germline CDR1 and CDR2 sequences are MNHEY and SVGAGI. This chain's CDR3 is CASSFDRGVGTEAFF.

The chain is built from TRBV6-5 and TRBJ1-4. Germline CDR1 is MNHEY and CDR2 is SVGAGI. CDR3 length: 14 amino acids. The CDR3 region is CASSYSLGNEKLFF.

J is TRBJ2-3 and V is TRBV7-3. The CDR3 contains 13 residues. Germline CDR1 is SGHTA and CDR2 is FQGTGA. The CDR3: CASSSSITDTQYF.

The J gene is TRBJ1-1, the V gene TRBV12-3 or TRBV12-4; no DNA is available, so the TRBD1 call from TCRdb remains unchecked. The CDR3 has 11 residues. The CDR3 region is CASSGGTEAFF.

The rearrangement joins TRBV4-1 to TRBJ1-2; without DNA, the TCRdb call of TRBD1 cannot be checked. Germline V gene lookup returns CDR1 MGHRA and CDR2 YSYEKL. This CDR3 comprises 15 residues. The CDR3 protein is CASSHPGQEGYGYTF.

The gene calls are TRBV18 and TRBJ2-3; TCRdb designates TRBD1, a call that cannot be tested without DNA. The germline V gene encodes CDR1 KGHSH and CDR2 LQKENI. The CDR3 sequence is 13 residues long. CDR3 residues: CASSHTNRDVQYF.

Here the CDR3 reads CASSQVFQRETQYF. This chain joins TRBV3-1 and TRBJ2-5; TCRdb outputs TRBD2, but without DNA this stays unchecked. This CDR3 has 14 amino acids. From germline, CDR1 is LGHDT and CDR2 YNNKEL (reference sequence).

V is TRBV5-1 and J is TRBJ2-3; TCRdb lists TRBD1, though no DNA is available to test this call. Germline V CDR1 and CDR2: SGHRS, YFSETQ. This CDR3 spans 13 amino acids. CDR3 residues: CASSLAGGDTQYF.

The gene calls are TRBV20-1 and TRBJ2-2; checking the TCRdb D call of TRBD1 is not possible without DNA. This CDR3 has 14 residues. The germline CDR1 and CDR2 sequences are DFQATT and SNEGSKA (reference sequence). The CDR3 protein is CSATGQGNTGELFF.

This chain joins TRBV9 and TRBJ2-7; as DNA is missing, the TRBD1 call by TCRdb cannot be tested. Germline V gene lookup returns CDR1 SGDLS and CDR2 YYNGEE. The CDR3 runs to 15 residues. CDR3 region: CASSVAAGQLGEQYF.

CDR3 residues: CSASDPRGSYNEQFF. The rearrangement joins TRBV20-1 to TRBJ2-1; TCRdb's D gene call, TRBD2, goes unchecked for lack of DNA. The V gene's germline CDR1 is DFQATT and CDR2 SNEGSKA (reference sequence). CDR3 length: 15 residues.

CDR3 residues: CSATRTQGETEAFF. The V and J genes are TRBV20-1 and TRBJ1-1. CDR1 DFQATT and CDR2 SNEGSKA come from the germline V gene (reference sequence). The CDR3 length is 14 residues.

This chain uses TRBV11-2 with TRBJ2-2; absent DNA, TCRdb's TRBD2 call cannot be checked. Germline CDR1 reads SGHAT; CDR2 reads FQNNGV. The CDR3 length is 16 residues. This chain's CDR3 is CASSPSRTSWAGELFF.

The chain employs TRBV12-3 or TRBV12-4 and TRBJ1-1; TCRdb designates TRBD1, a call that cannot be tested without DNA. The CDR3 sequence is 14 residues long. CDR3 sequence reads: CASGTGSPNTEAFF.

The chain uses TRBV14 and TRBJ2-7; checking the TCRdb D call of TRBD1 is not possible without DNA. CDR3 length: 14 amino acids. The germline CDR1 and CDR2 sequences are SGHDN and FVKESK. The CDR3 spells CAIPRRTGGGEQYF. Full variable domain (missing parts from reference TRBV14 and TRBJ2-7): EAGVTQFPSHSVIEKGQTVTLRCDPISGHDNLYWYRRVMGKEIKFLLHFVKESKQDESGMPNNRFLAERTGGTYSTLKVQPAELEDSGVYFCAIPRRTGGGEQYFGPGTRLTVT.

The V and J genes are TRBV18 and TRBJ2-4; TCRdb designates TRBD1, a call that cannot be tested without DNA. The germline CDR1 and CDR2 sequences are KGHSH and LQKENI. The CDR3 sequence is 18 residues long. The CDR3: CASSPNLAGALAKNIQYF.

The CDR3 is CASSARTASTDTQYF. This rearrangement joins TRBV6-1 to TRBJ2-3. The CDR3 is 15 amino acids. The V gene's germline CDR1 is MNHNS and CDR2 SASEGT.